This T cell receptor beta chain was sequenced in a study of control samples from healthy donors and cancer patients. The repertoire was sequenced with immunoSEQ multiplex PCR; TCRdb's copy has only in-frame clones and lacks some. This table holds 140,000 or so clones, roughly 94% found once. The length of the CDR3 is 15 residues. The germline V gene encodes CDR1 LNHDA and CDR2 SQIVND (reference sequence). Trimming took off 7 bases at V and 1 base at J, with 16 bases between the two ends. This chain uses TRBV19 with TRBJ1-1, with D unclear. The sequence was obtained from a man aged 60-69 years with colorectal cancer. Input material: PBMCs. The CDR3 coding sequence is TGTGCCAGTACCCCGACCCCAAAGGGGAACACTGAAGCTTTCTTT. This translates into CASTPTPKGNTEAFF.